The rows below give T cell receptor beta chains drawn from one sample of a study of PD-1 blockade in classical Hodgkin lymphoma. The method was immunoSEQ multiplex PCR; TCRdb's version includes in-frame clones alone and lacks a portion of them. This table holds 100,000 or so clones, approximately 90% found once. The sample was peripheral blood mononuclear cells (PBMCs), taken before the second cycle of nivolumab. The source of these receptors is a human donor with classical Hodgkin lymphoma. CDR3s include the opening cysteine and the closing phenylalanine or tryptophan. A D gene is named only where the DNA matches it firmly. Not all rows give a size; the values are once, few, many and, for expanded clones, a class.

J | V | D | size | CDR3 | DNA
TRBJ1-6 | TRBV7-2 | TRBD1 | - | CASSLMGQRNSGLHF | TGTGCCAGCAGCTTAATGGGACAGCGTAATTCGGGCCTCCACTTT
TRBJ2-5 | TRBV7-2 | - | - | CASSFLETQYF | TGTGCCAGCAGCTTCCTCGAGACCCAGTACTTC
TRBJ2-2 | TRBV9 | - | - | CASTRGYNTGELFF | TGTGCCAGCACCCGGGGGTATAACACCGGGGAGCTGTTTTTT
TRBJ2-7 | TRBV29-1 | TRBD1 | - | CSVEPGQVTPYEQYF | TGCAGCGTTGAACCGGGACAGGTGACACCCTACGAGCAGTACTTC
TRBJ2-3 | TRBV6-1 | TRBD2 | few | CASSDPPGSGGTSTDTQYF | TGTGCCAGCAGTGATCCTCCGGGTAGCGGGGGGACTAGCACAGATACGCAGTATTTT
TRBJ1-3 | TRBV5-1 | - | once | CASSNTGTRAGNTIYF | TGCGCCAGCAGCAATACCGGGACACGGGCGGGAAACACCATATATTTT
TRBJ2-5 | TRBV7-2 | TRBD2 | once | CASSSIAGGQETQYF | TGTGCCAGCAGCTCCATAGCGGGGGGGCAAGAGACCCAGTACTTC
TRBJ1-2 | TRBV19 | TRBD1 | - | CASSSWDRGAEGYTF | TGTGCCAGTAGTAGCTGGGACAGGGGCGCGGAGGGCTACACCTTC
TRBJ2-5 | TRBV9 | - | - | CASSEDFRGQPRVETQYF | TGTGCCAGCAGCGAGGATTTCCGAGGACAGCCAAGAGTAGAGACCCAGTACTTC
TRBJ2-3 | TRBV10-2 | TRBD2 | - | CASRTSGGADTQYF | TGCGCCAGCAGGACTAGCGGGGGGGCAGATACGCAGTATTTT
TRBJ1-6 | TRBV30 | - | - | CAWIEQSSYNSPLHF | TGTGCCTGGATAGAACAGAGCTCCTATAATTCACCCCTCCACTTT
TRBJ2-2 | TRBV13 | - | once | CASSLNTGELFF | TGTGCCAGCAGCCTAAACACCGGGGAGCTGTTTTTT
TRBJ2-7 | TRBV5-1 | - | - | CASSLVMTGSSYEQYF | TGCGCCAGCAGCTTGGTTATGACCGGGAGCTCCTACGAGCAGTACTTC
TRBJ2-3 | TRBV28 | - | - | CASRPLNQGMGTDTQYF | TGTGCCAGCAGACCCCTAAATCAGGGGATGGGCACAGATACGCAGTATTTT
TRBJ2-3 | TRBV30 | - | - | CAWILFGVGFDTQYF | TGTGCCTGGATTTTATTTGGGGTGGGGTTCGATACGCAGTATTTT
TRBJ1-2 | TRBV4-1 | - | - | CASRLDQGKYGYTF | TGCGCCAGCAGACTTGACCAGGGGAAGTATGGCTACACCTTC
TRBJ1-2 | TRBV7-2 | - | - | CASSSQGELLYGYTF | TGTGCCAGCAGCTCCCAGGGCGAACTCCTCTATGGCTACACCTTC
TRBJ1-5 | TRBV5-4 | - | - | CARGRGKRSNQPQHF | TGTGCCCGGGGTCGGGGGAAACGGAGCAATCAGCCCCAGCATTTT
TRBJ1-5 | TRBV10-2 | - | - | CASRQGSHQPQHF | TGTGCCAGCAGGCAGGGGTCCCATCAGCCCCAGCATTTT
TRBJ1-1 | TRBV2 | TRBD1 | - | CASRQGETTEAFF | TGTGCCAGCAGGCAGGGGGAGACCACTGAAGCTTTCTTT
TRBJ2-5 | TRBV5-4 | TRBD1 | - | CASSPPHYLGQGETQYF | TGTGCCAGCAGCCCCCCCCACTACCTCGGACAGGGAGAGACCCAGTACTTC
TRBJ2-1 | TRBV6-4 | - | - | CASSDSSRGSYNEQFF | TGTGCCAGCAGTGACTCGAGTCGGGGGTCCTACAATGAGCAGTTCTTC